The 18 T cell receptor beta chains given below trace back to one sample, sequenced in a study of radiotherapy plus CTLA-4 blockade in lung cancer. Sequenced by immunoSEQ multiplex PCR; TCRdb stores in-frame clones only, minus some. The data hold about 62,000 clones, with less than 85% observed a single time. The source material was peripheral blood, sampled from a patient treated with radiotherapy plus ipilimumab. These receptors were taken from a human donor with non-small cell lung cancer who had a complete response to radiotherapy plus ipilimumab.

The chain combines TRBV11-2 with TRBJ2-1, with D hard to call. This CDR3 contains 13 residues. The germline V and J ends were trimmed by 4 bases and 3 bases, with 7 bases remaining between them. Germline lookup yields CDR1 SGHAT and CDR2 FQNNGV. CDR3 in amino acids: CASSSTDYNEQFF. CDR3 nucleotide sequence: TGTGCCAGCAGCTCTACCGACTACAATGAGCAGTTCTTC.

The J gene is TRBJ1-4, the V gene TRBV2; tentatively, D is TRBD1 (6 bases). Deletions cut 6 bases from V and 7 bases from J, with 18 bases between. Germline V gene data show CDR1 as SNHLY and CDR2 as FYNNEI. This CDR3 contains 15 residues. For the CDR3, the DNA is TGTGCCAGCAGAGACCAGGGGACCTCCAGTGAAAAACTGTTTTTT. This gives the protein CASRDQGTSSEKLFF. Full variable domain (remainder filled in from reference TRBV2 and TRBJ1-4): EPEVTQTPSHQVTQMGQEVILRCVPISNHLYFYWYRQILGQKVEFLVSFYNNEISEKSEIFDDQFSVERPDGSNFTLKIRSTKLEDSAMYFCASRDQGTSSEKLFFGSGTQLSVL.

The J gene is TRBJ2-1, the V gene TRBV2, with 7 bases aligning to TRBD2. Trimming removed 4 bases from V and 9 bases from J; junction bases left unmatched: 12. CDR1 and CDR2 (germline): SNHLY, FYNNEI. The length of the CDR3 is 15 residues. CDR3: CASSGPAGRGGEQFF. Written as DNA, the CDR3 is TGTGCCAGCAGTGGGCCAGCGGGGAGGGGAGGTGAGCAGTTCTTC.

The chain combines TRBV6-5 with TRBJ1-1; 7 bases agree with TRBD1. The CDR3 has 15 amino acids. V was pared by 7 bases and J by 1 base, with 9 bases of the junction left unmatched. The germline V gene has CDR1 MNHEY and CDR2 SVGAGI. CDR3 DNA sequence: TGTGCCAGCATCTACTCAAGACAGGGGAACACTGAAGCTTTCTTT. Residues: CASIYSRQGNTEAFF.

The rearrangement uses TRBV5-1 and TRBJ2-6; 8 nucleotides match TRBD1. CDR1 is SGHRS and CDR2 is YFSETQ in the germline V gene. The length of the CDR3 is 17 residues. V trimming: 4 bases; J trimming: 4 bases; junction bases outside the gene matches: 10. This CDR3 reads CASSLYARGQGANVLTF. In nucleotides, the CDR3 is TGCGCCAGCAGCCTGTATGCCAGGGGGCAGGGGGCCAACGTCCTGACTTTC.

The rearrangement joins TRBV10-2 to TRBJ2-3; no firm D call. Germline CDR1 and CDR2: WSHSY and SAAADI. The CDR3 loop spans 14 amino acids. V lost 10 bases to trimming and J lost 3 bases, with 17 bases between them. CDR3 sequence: CATWRGRPTDTQYF. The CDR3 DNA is TGCGCCACCTGGCGAGGTAGACCGACAGATACGCAGTATTTT.

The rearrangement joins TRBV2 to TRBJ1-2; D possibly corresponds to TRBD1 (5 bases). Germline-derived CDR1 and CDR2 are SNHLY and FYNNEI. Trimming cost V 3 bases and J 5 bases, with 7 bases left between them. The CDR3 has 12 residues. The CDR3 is CASSDRDYGYTF. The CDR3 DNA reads TGTGCCAGCAGTGACAGGGATTATGGCTACACCTTC. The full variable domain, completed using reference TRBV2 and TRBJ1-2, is EPEVTQTPSHQVTQMGQEVILRCVPISNHLYFYWYRQILGQKVEFLVSFYNNEISEKSEIFDDQFSVERPDGSNFTLKIRSTKLEDSAMYFCASSDRDYGYTFGSGTRLTVV.

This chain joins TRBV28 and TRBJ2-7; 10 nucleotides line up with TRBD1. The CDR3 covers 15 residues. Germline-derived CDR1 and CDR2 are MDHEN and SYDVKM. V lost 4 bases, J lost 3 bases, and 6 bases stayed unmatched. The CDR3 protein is CASSSPGQGNYEQYF. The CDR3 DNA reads TGTGCCAGCAGTTCCCCGGGACAGGGGAACTACGAGCAGTACTTC.

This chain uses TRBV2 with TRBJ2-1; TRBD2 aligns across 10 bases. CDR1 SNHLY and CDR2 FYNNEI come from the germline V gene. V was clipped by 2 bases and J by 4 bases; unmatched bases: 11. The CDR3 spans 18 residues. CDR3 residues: CASSEWQRGLAFYNEQFF. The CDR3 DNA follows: TGTGCCAGCAGTGAATGGCAGCGGGGACTAGCGTTTTACAATGAGCAGTTCTTC.

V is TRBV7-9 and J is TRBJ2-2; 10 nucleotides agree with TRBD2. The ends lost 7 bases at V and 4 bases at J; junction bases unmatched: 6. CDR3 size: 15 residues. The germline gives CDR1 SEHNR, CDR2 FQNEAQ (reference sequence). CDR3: CASKIAGGITGELFF. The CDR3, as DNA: TGTGCCAGCAAGATAGCGGGGGGCATCACCGGGGAGCTGTTTTTT.

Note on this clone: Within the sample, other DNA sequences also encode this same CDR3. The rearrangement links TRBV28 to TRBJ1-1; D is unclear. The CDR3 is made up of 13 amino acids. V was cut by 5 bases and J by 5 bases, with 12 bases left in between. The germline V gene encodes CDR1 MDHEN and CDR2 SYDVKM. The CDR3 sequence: CASSPNTETEAFF. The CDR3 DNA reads TGTGCCAGCAGTCCCAATACGGAGACTGAAGCTTTCTTT.

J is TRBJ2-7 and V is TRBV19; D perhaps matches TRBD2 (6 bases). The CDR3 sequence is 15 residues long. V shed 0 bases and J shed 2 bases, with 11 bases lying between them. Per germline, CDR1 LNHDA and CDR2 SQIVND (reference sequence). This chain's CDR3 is CASSIDGSGAYEQYF. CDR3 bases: TGTGCCAGTAGTATAGATGGTAGCGGAGCCTACGAGCAGTACTTC.

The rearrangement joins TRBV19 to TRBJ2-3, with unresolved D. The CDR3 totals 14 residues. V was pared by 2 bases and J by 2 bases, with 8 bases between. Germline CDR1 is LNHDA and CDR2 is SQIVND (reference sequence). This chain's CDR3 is CASSIRRSTDTQYF. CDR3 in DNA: TGTGCCAGTAGTATACGCAGGTCCACAGATACGCAGTATTTT.

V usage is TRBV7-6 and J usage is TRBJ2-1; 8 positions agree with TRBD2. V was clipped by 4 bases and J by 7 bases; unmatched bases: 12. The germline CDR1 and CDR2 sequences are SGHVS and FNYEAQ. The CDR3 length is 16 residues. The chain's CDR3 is CASSSSKAGAVNEQFF. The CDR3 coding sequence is TGTGCCAGCAGCTCTTCTAAAGCGGGAGCGGTGAATGAGCAGTTCTTC.

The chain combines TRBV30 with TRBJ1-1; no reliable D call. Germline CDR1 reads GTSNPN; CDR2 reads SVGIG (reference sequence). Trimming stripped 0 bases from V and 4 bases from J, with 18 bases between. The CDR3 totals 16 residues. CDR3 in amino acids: CAWSVRILSGATEAFF. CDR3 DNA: TGTGCCTGGAGTGTAAGGATACTTTCGGGTGCCACTGAAGCTTTCTTT.

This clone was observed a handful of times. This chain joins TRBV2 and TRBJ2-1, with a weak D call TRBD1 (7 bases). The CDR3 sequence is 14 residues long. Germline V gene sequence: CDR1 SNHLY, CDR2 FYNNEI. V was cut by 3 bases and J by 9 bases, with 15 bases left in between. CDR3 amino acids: CASSEEGAWSEQFF. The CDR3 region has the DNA TGTGCCAGCAGTGAGGAGGGGGCCTGGAGTGAGCAGTTCTTC.

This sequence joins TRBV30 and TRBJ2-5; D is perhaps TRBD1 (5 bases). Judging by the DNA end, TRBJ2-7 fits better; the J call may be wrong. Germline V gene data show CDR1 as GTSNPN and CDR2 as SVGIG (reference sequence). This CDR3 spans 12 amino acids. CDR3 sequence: CAWRGPVHEQYF. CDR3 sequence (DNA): TGTGCCTGGAGGGGGCCGGTCCACGAGCAGTACTTC.

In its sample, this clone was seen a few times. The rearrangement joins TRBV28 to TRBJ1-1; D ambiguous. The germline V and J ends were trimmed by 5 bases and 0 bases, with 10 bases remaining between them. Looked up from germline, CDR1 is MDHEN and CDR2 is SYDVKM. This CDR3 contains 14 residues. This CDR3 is CASSVGGLNTEAFF. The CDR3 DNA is TGTGCCAGCAGTGTGGGAGGGTTGAACACTGAAGCTTTCTTT.